One and the same sample provided the 24 T cell receptor beta chains below, sequenced in a study of OX40 agonist ivuxolimab in advanced cancers. This table comes from immunoSEQ multiplex PCR, and its TCRdb copy is limited to in-frame clones, with some not included. The sample holds 13,000 or so clones; more than 75% are singletons and the top ten take roughly 47%. Sequences were derived from CD4+ or CD8+ T cells sorted from blood, sampled in a trial of the OX40 agonist ivuxolimab. The receptors here all came from an adult with an advanced solid tumor such as melanoma, head and neck, liver or kidney cancer.

This clone appeared a few times. The J gene is TRBJ1-1, the V gene TRBV6-1; D is unclear. CDR1 and CDR2 (germline): MNHNS, SASEGT. Trimming took 0 bases from V and 3 from J, leaving 11 bases between them. The CDR3 spans 15 residues. In DNA, the CDR3 is TGTGCCAGCAGTGAAGCGCTTCCCGGCTACACTGAAGCTTTCTTT. This sequence encodes CASSEALPGYTEAFF.

The table lists this clone with a count of one. Here the CDR3 reads CASSHPGQPFEKLFF. CDR3 sequence (DNA): TGTGCCAGCAGCCACCCGGGACAACCGTTCGAAAAACTGTTTTTT. V and J are TRBV14 and TRBJ1-4, with a weak D call TRBD1 (6 bases). Trimming pared 3 bases from V and 8 bases from J, leaving 16 bases between. CDR1 and CDR2 from the germline V gene are SGHDN and FVKESK. The CDR3 extends over 15 amino acids.

The V and J genes are TRBV11-2 and TRBJ2-1, with 9 bases identical to TRBD1. Unmatched junction bases numbered 4, after V lost 0 bases and J lost 4 bases. The CDR3 has 16 residues. Germline CDR1 reads SGHAT; CDR2 reads FQNNGV. The CDR3 sequence: CASSLERDRVYNEQFF. The CDR3 DNA follows: TGTGCCAGCAGCTTAGAACGGGACAGGGTTTACAATGAGCAGTTCTTC.

The rearrangement links TRBV6-5 to TRBJ1-1, with D possibly TRBD1 on 5 matching bases. The CDR3 spans 13 residues. Germline V gene data show CDR1 as MNHEY and CDR2 as SVGAGI. V shed 6 bases and J shed 2 bases, with 10 bases lying between them. CDR3: CASSDGQNTEAFF. The DNA for the CDR3 is TGTGCCAGCAGCGATGGACAAAACACTGAAGCTTTCTTT.

This CDR3 reads CASSFTGGGETQYF. The CDR3 bases are TGTGCCAGCAGTTTTACAGGGGGAGGAGAGACCCAGTACTTC. The chain combines TRBV6-5 with TRBJ2-5; 8 bases map to TRBD1. The germline CDR1 and CDR2 sequences are MNHEY and SVGAGI. The CDR3 spans 14 residues. Trimming at V came to 4 bases and at J to 4 bases, leaving 5 bases not matched to a gene.

The V gene is TRBV2, the J gene TRBJ2-3; 10 nucleotides agree with TRBD2. This CDR3 comprises 14 residues. Germline V CDR1 and CDR2: SNHLY, FYNNEI. The V gene end was trimmed by 5 bases and the J gene end by 8 bases; junction bases not matched to a gene: 7. CDR3 in amino acids: CASSSGGGRVTQYF. CDR3 sequence (DNA): TGTGCCAGCAGTAGCGGGGGGGGTCGTGTTACGCAGTATTTT.

This chain connects TRBV19 to TRBJ1-5; perhaps TRBD1 as D (5 bases). With 5 bases removed from V and 11 bases from J, the gap between germline ends came to 16 bases. CDR1 is LNHDA, CDR2 SQIVND, per germline (reference sequence). CDR3 length: 13 amino acids. The CDR3 protein is CASSPAWDAAQHF. Here the CDR3 DNA reads TGTGCCAGTAGTCCGGCCTGGGACGCAGCCCAGCATTTT.

The chain employs TRBV7-3 and TRBJ2-7; D ambiguous. CDR1 and CDR2 from the germline V gene are SGHTA and FQGTGA. This CDR3 is built from 13 residues. V was pared by 3 bases and J by 0 bases, with 6 bases between. CDR3 amino acids: CASSLTPSYEQYF. The CDR3 bases are TGTGCCAGCAGCTTGACTCCCTCCTACGAGCAGTACTTC.

The chain is built from TRBV5-6 and TRBJ2-1; D is possibly TRBD1 or TRBD2 (5 bases each). This CDR3 contains 16 residues. V was trimmed by 4 bases and J by 3 bases, leaving 17 bases between them. Germline-derived CDR1 and CDR2 are SGHDT and YYEEEE. The CDR3 coding sequence is TGTGCCAGCAGCGGCTTACTAGGGGCTGACTACAATGAGCAGTTCTTC. Translation gives CASSGLLGADYNEQFF.

A single count supports this clone. This chain links TRBV6-5 with TRBJ2-5, with D perhaps being TRBD1 or TRBD2 (6 bases each). The J call may be mistaken, given a closer DNA end match to TRBJ2-7. The germline gives CDR1 MNHEY, CDR2 SVGAGI. This CDR3 spans 11 amino acids. The CDR3 region has the DNA TGTGCCAGCAGTGAGGGGGGCGAGCAGTACTTC. This gives the protein CASSEGGEQYF.

The chain recombines TRBV5-4 with TRBJ2-5; maybe TRBD2 (6 bases). The CDR3 is 12 residues long. V lost 7 bases to trimming and J lost 8 bases, with 15 bases between them. CDR1 and CDR2 from the germline V gene are SGHNT and YYREEE (reference sequence). CDR3 sequence (DNA): TGTGCCAGCCGGGACGGGGGTAGTACCCAGTACTTC. It codes for CASRDGGSTQYF.

This chain uses TRBV5-1 with TRBJ2-1; no clear D. V was pared by 0 bases and J by 9 bases, with 7 bases between. CDR1 SGHRS and CDR2 YFSETQ come from the germline V gene. The CDR3 consists of 12 residues. CDR3: CASSLGISEQFF. CDR3 DNA sequence: TGCGCCAGCAGCTTGGGTATAAGTGAGCAGTTCTTC.

V is TRBV4-3 and J is TRBJ2-1; TRBD2 is a possible D gene (6 bases). The CDR3 extends over 18 amino acids. Trimming cost V 4 bases and J 0 bases, with 19 bases left between them. The germline gives CDR1 LGHNA, CDR2 YSLEER. The CDR3 protein is CASSPSTQEGSSYNEQFF. CDR3 coding DNA: TGCGCCAGCAGCCCATCCACCCAGGAGGGTAGCTCCTACAATGAGCAGTTCTTC.

This clone qualifies as medium-sized. The chain uses TRBV27 and TRBJ2-5; D gene unclear. CDR3 length equals 16 residues. CDR1 and CDR2 from the germline V gene are MNHEY and SMNVEV (reference sequence). V was shortened by 6 bases and J by 4 bases, with 21 bases between the two germline ends. CDR3 loop: CASSEFSSARGETQYF. The CDR3 DNA sequence: TGTGCCAGCAGCGAGTTTTCGTCGGCCCGAGGAGAGACCCAGTACTTC.

This clone was seen only a few times. The chain uses TRBV6-1 and TRBJ2-6, with D tentatively TRBD1 (6 bases). CDR1 MNHNS and CDR2 SASEGT come from the germline V gene. Trimming pared 4 bases from V and 0 bases from J, leaving 7 bases between. The CDR3 has 15 amino acids. CDR3 coding DNA: TGTGCCAGCAGTGCGGGACACTCTGGGGCCAACGTCCTGACTTTC. As protein: CASSAGHSGANVLTF.

This clone was counted only a few times. The CDR3 bases are TGCGCCAGCAGCCAAGATGGGTGGTGGCCCGGGGAGCTGTTTTTT. Its protein product is CASSQDGWWPGELFF. The chain is built from TRBV4-3 and TRBJ2-2; D gene ambiguous. Germline CDR1 reads LGHNA; CDR2 reads YSLEER. The CDR3 covers 15 residues. Trimming pared 0 bases from V and 6 bases from J, leaving 11 bases between.

The chain is built from TRBV6-5 and TRBJ2-7; 7 nucleotides match TRBD2. Germline CDR1 and CDR2: MNHEY and SVGAGI. The V segment lost 5 bases and the J segment 0 bases; nucleotides outside the gene matches: 4. The CDR3 covers 14 residues. CDR3 amino acids: CASSLSGNSYEQYF. DNA of the CDR3: TGTGCCAGCAGTCTAAGCGGGAACTCCTACGAGCAGTACTTC.

This rearrangement joins TRBV4-3 to TRBJ2-7; maybe TRBD1 (6 bases). Trimming removed 4 bases from V and 3 bases from J, with 16 bases in between. Germline-derived CDR1 and CDR2 are LGHNA and YSLEER. This CDR3 is 15 amino acids long. The CDR3 region is CASSRTRDTIYEQYF. Written as DNA, the CDR3 is TGCGCCAGCAGCCGAACCCGGGACACCATCTACGAGCAGTACTTC.

Note on this clone: One junction end does not reproduce the germline sequence, and a read error may be involved. This sequence joins TRBV2 and TRBJ1-1; unclear D gene. Looked up from germline, CDR1 is SNHLY and CDR2 is FYNNEI. This CDR3 region has 11 residues. CDR3 DNA sequence: TGTGCCAGCAGGAGGTACACTGAAACTTTCTTT. Translated: CASRRYTETFF.

The chain recombines TRBV19 with TRBJ1-5; possible D gene TRBD1, 6 bases. V was shortened by 2 bases and J by 2 bases, with 10 bases between the two germline ends. The CDR3 is made up of 15 amino acids. Germline CDR1 LNHDA, CDR2 SQIVND (reference sequence). The CDR3 loop reads CASSISGVGNQPQHF. Here the CDR3 DNA reads TGTGCCAGTAGTATATCAGGGGTAGGCAATCAGCCCCAGCATTTT.

This sequence joins TRBV5-4 and TRBJ2-7; TRBD2 is a possible D gene (6 bases). V lost 0 bases and J lost 2, with 12 bases in between. Looked up from germline, CDR1 is SGHNT and CDR2 is YYREEE (reference sequence). The CDR3 extends over 15 amino acids. In nucleotides, the CDR3 is TGTGCCAGCAGCTTGGAGGCGGGATCCCCCTACGAGCAGTACTTC. Translation gives CASSLEAGSPYEQYF.

The chain employs TRBV14 and TRBJ2-7; D uncertain. Germline CDR1 is SGHDN and CDR2 is FVKESK. The CDR3 covers 13 residues. Trimming cost V 0 bases and J 6 bases, with 9 bases left between them. CDR3 amino acids: CASSQEKGSEQYF. The CDR3 nucleotides are TGTGCCAGCAGCCAAGAAAAGGGCAGCGAGCAGTACTTC.

In its sample, this clone was seen a few times. The genes are TRBV5-6 and TRBJ1-2, with 7 bases fitting TRBD1. The germline V gene encodes CDR1 SGHDT and CDR2 YYEEEE. The J segment lost 4 bases and the V segment lost 4 bases, leaving 10 bases of the junction unmatched. CDR3 size: 15 residues. Written as DNA, the CDR3 is TGTGCCAGCAGCGGGGACCGGGACAGACTCTATGGCTACACCTTC. Its protein is CASSGDRDRLYGYTF. The full variable domain, rest sourced from reference TRBV5-6 and TRBJ1-2, is DAGVTQSPTHLIKTRGQQVTLRCSPKSGHDTVSWYQQALGQGPQFIFQYYEEEERQRGNFPDRFSGHQFPNYSSELNVNALLLGDSALYLCASSGDRDRLYGYTFGSGTRLTVV.

This clone has only one observation. The chain links TRBV5-3 to TRBJ1-5; possible D gene TRBD1, 5 bases. TRBV5-3 is known as an ORF, though its function is uncertain. The CDR3 sequence is 16 residues long. With 1 base removed from V and 6 bases from J, the gap between germline ends came to 17 bases. The CDR3 sequence is CARSLSGQGQVQPQHF. In DNA, the CDR3 is TGTGCCAGAAGCTTGTCAGGTCAGGGCCAAGTTCAGCCCCAGCATTTT.